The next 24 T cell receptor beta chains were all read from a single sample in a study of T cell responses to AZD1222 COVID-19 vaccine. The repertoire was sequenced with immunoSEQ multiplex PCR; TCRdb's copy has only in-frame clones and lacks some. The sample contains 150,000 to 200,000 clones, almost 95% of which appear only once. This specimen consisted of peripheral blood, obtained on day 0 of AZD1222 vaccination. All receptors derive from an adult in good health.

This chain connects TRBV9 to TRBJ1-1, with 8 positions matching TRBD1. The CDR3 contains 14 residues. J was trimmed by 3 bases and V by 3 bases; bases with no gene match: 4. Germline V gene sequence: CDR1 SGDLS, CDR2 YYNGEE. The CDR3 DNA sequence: TGTGCCAGCAGCGGACAGGGGTCGGACACTGAAGCTTTCTTT. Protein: CASSGQGSDTEAFF. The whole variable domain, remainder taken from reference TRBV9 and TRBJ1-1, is DSGVTQTPKHLITATGQRVTLRCSPRSGDLSVYWYQQSLDQGLQFLIQYYNGEERAKGNILERFSAQQFPDLHSELNLSSLELGDSALYFCASSGQGSDTEAFFGQGTRLTVV.

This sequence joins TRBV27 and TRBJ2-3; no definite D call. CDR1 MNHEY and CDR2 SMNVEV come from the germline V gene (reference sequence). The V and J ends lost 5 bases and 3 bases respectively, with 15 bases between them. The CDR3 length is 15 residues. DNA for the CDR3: TGTGCCAGCAGTCCCCAAACTACCAGGACAGATACGCAGTATTTT. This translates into CASSPQTTRTDTQYF.

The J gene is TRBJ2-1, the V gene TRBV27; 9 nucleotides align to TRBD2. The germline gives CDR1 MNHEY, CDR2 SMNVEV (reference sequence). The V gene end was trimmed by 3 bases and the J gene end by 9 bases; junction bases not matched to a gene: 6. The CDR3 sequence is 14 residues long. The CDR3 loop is CASSFSGSLAEQFF. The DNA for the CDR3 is TGTGCCAGCAGTTTTAGCGGGAGCCTTGCTGAGCAGTTCTTC.

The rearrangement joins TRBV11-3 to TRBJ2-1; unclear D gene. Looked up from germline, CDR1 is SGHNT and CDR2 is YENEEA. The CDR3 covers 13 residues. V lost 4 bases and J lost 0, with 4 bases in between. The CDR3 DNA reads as TGTGCCAGCAGCTCGAGCTCCTACAATGAGCAGTTCTTC. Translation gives CASSSSSYNEQFF.

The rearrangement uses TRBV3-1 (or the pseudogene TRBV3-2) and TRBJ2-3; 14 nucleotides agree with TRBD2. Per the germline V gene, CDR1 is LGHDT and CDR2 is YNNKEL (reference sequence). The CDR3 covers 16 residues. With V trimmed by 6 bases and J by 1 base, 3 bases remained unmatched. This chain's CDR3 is CASRRGLAGGTDTQYF. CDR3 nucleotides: TGTGCCAGCAGAAGGGGACTAGCGGGAGGCACAGATACGCAGTATTTT.

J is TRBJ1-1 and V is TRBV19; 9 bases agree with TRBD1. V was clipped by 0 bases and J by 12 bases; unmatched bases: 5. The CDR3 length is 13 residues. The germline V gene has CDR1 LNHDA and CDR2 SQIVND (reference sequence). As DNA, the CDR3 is TGTGCCAGTAGTATAGACGGACAGGGGACGTCTTTCTTT. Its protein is CASSIDGQGTSFF.

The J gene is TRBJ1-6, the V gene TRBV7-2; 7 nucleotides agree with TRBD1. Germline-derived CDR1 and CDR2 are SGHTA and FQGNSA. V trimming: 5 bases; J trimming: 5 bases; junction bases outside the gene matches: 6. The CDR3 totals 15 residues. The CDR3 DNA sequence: TGTGCCAGCAGCACAACAGGGGCTGATAATTCACCCCTCCACTTT. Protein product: CASSTTGADNSPLHF.

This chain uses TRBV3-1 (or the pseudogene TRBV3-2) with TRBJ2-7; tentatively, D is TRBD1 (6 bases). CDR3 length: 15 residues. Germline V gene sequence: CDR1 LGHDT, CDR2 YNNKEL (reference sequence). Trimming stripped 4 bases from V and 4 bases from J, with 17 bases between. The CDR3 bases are TGTGCCAGCAGCCCCTTCCCCGGGACAACTTACGAGCAGTACTTC. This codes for CASSPFPGTTYEQYF.

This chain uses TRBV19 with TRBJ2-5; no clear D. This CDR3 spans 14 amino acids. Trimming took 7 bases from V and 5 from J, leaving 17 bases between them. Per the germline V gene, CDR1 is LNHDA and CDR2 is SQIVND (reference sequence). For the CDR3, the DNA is TGTGCCAGTACCACAACGGGCCAATGGGAGACCCAGTACTTC. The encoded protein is CASTTTGQWETQYF.

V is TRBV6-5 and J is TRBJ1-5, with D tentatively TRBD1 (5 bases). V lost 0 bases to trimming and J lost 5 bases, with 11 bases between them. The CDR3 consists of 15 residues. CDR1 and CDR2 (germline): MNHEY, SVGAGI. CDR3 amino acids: CASSYSAGKDQPQHF. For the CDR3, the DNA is TGTGCCAGCAGTTACTCGGCAGGGAAAGATCAGCCCCAGCATTTT.

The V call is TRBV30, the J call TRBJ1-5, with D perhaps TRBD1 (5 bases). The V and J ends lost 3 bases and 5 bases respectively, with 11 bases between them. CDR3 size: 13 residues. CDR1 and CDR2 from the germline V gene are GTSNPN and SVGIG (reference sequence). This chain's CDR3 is CAWSTGVHQPQHF. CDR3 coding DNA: TGTGCCTGGAGCACGGGGGTCCATCAGCCCCAGCATTTT. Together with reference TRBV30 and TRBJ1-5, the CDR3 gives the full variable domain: SQTIHQWPATLVQPVGSPLSLECTVEGTSNPNLYWYRQAAGRGLQLLFYSVGIGQISSEVPQNLSASRPQDRQFILSSKKLLLSDSGFYLCAWSTGVHQPQHFGDGTRLSIL.

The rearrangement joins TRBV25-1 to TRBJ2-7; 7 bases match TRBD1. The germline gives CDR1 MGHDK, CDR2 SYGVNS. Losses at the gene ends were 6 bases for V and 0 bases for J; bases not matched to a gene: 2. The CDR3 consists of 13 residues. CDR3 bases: TGTGCCAGCAGAGCAGGGGGCTCCTACGAGCAGTACTTC. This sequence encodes CASRAGGSYEQYF.

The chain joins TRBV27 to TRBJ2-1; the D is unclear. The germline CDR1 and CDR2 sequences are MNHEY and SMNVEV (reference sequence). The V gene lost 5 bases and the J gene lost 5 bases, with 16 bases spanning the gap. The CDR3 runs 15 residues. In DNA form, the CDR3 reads TGTGCCAGCAGTACACCCCCCGGGCCAAACAATGAGCAGTTCTTC. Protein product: CASSTPPGPNNEQFF.

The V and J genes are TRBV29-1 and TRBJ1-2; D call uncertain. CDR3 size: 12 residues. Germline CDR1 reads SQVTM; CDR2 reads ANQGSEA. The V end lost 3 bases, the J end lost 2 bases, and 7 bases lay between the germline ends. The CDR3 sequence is CSVEYGNYGYTF. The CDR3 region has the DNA TGCAGCGTTGAGTACGGAAACTATGGCTACACCTTC. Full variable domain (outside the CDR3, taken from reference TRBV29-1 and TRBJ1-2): SAVISQKPSRDICQRGTSLTIQCQVDSQVTMMFWYRQQPGQSLTLIATANQGSEATYESGFVIDKFPISRPNLTFSTLTVSNMSPEDSSIYLCSVEYGNYGYTFGSGTRLTVV.

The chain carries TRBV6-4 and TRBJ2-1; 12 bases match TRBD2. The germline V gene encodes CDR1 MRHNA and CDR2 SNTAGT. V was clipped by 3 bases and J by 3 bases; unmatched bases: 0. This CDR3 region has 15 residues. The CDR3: CASSELAGGYNEQFF. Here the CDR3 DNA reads TGTGCCAGCAGTGAACTAGCGGGAGGCTACAATGAGCAGTTCTTC.

CDR3 coding DNA: TGCAGTGCTAGCCAGGGATCACCCCTCCACTTT. Translated, it gives CSASQGSPLHF. This rearrangement joins TRBV20-1 to TRBJ1-6; D might be TRBD1 (5 bases). The CDR3 covers 11 residues. The germline V gene has CDR1 DFQATT and CDR2 SNEGSKA (reference sequence). V was trimmed by 3 bases and J by 10 bases, leaving 7 bases between them.

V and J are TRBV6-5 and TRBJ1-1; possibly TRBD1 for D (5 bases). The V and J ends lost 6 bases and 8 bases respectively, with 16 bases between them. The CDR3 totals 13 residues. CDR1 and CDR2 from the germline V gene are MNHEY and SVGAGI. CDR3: CASSSSPGPEAFF. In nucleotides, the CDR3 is TGTGCCAGCAGCTCCTCCCCGGGGCCCGAAGCTTTCTTT.

The CDR3 nucleotides are TGTGCCAGCAGTGAAGTTTCAGGCCTCTACACAGATACGCAGTATTTT. It codes for CASSEVSGLYTDTQYF. The rearrangement links TRBV6-1 to TRBJ2-3; no clear D gene. Per the germline V gene, CDR1 is MNHNS and CDR2 is SASEGT. V dropped 1 base and J dropped 2 bases, with 13 bases sitting between them. CDR3 length: 16 amino acids.

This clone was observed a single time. The CDR3 region has the DNA TGTGCCAGCAGCGAAGGACAGGCCCATGGACCCCAGCATTTT. It codes for CASSEGQAHGPQHF. V gene TRBV28 combines with J gene TRBJ1-5, with TRBD1 matching over 7 bases. V shed 6 bases and J 10 bases; nucleotides not matched to a gene: 12. There are 14 residues in the CDR3. Germline CDR1 reads MDHEN; CDR2 reads SYDVKM.

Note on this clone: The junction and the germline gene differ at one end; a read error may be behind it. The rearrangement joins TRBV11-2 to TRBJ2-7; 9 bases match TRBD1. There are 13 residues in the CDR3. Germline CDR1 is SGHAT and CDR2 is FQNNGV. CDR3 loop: CLSGDRAPYEQYF. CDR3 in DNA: TGCCTTAGTGGGGACAGGGCCCCCTACGAGCAGTACTTC. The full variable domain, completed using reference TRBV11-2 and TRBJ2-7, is EAGVAQSPRYKIIEKRQSVAFWCNPISGHATLYWYQQILGQGPKLLIQFQNNGVVDDSQLPKDRFSAERLKGVDSTLKIQPAKLEDSAVYLCLSGDRAPYEQYFGPGTRLTVT.

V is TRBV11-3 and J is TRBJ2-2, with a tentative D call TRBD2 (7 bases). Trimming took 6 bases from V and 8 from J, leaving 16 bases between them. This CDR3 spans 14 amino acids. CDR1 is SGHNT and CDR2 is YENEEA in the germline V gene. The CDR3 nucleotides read TGTGCCAGCAGTAGGGGGGGCCTGGCGGGGGAGCTGTTTTTT. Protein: CASSRGGLAGELFF.

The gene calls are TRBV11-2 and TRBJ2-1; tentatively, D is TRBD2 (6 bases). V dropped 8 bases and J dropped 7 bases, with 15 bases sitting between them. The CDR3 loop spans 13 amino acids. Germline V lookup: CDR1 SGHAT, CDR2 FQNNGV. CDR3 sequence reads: CASGGSGDNEQFF. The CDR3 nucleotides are TGTGCCAGCGGGGGGTCGGGGGATAATGAGCAGTTCTTC. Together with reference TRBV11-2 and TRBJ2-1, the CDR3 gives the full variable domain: EAGVAQSPRYKIIEKRQSVAFWCNPISGHATLYWYQQILGQGPKLLIQFQNNGVVDDSQLPKDRFSAERLKGVDSTLKIQPAKLEDSAVYLCASGGSGDNEQFFGPGTRLTVL.

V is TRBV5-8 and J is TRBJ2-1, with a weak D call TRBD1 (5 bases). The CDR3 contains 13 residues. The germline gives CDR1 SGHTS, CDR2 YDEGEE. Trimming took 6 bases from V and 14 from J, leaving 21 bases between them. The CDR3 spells CASMGPGHLMKFF. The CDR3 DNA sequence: TGTGCCAGCATGGGTCCCGGACACCTCATGAAGTTCTTC.

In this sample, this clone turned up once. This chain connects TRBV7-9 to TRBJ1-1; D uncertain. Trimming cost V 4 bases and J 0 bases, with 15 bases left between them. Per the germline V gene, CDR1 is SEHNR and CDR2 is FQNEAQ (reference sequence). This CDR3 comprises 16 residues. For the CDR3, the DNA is TGTGCCAGCAGCTCCAAGACGGGTCGGATGAACACTGAAGCTTTCTTT. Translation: CASSSKTGRMNTEAFF.